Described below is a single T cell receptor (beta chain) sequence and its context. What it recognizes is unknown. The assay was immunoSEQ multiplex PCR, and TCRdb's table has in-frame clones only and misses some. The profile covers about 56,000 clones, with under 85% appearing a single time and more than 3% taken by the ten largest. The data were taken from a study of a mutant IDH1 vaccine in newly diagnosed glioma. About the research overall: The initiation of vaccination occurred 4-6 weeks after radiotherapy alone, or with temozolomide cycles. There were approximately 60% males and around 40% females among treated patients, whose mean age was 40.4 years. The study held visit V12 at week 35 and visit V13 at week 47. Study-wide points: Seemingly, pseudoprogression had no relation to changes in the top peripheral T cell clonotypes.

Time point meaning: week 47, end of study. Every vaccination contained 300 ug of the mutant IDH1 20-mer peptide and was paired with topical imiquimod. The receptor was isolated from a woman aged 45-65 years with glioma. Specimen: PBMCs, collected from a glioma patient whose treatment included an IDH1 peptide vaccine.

CDR3 in DNA: TGTGCCAGCAGCTTGGGGCGGGACATTCAGTACTTC. Encoded protein: CASSLGRDIQYF. The chain has TRBV5-6 and TRBJ2-4; TRBD2 might be the D (5 bases). Trimming shortened V by 0 bases and J by 8 bases, and 6 bases separated the two germline ends. The CDR3 is 12 amino acids. The germline gives CDR1 SGHDT, CDR2 YYEEEE.